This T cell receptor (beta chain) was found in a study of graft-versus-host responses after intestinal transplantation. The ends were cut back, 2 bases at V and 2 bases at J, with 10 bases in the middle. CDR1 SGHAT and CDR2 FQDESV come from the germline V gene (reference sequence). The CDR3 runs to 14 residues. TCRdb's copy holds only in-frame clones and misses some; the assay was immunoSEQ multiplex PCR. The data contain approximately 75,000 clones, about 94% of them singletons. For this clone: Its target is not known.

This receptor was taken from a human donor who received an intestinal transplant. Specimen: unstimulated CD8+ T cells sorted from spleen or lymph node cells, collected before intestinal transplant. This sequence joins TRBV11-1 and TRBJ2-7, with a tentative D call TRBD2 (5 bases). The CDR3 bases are TGTGCCAGCAGCTTAACGGGGAGTGCCTACGAGCAGTACTTC. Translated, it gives CASSLTGSAYEQYF. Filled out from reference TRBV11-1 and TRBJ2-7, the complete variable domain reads EAEVAQSPRYKITEKSQAVAFWCDPISGHATLYWYRQILGQGPELLVQFQDESVVDDSQLPKDRFSAERLKGVDSTLKIQPAELGDSAMYLCASSLTGSAYEQYFGPGTRLTVT.